The clone carrying this T cell receptor (beta chain) has ten or more counts. The CDR3 sequence is 15 residues long. The germline CDR1 and CDR2 sequences are SEHNR and FQNEAQ (reference sequence). Trimming at V came to 1 base and at J to 4 bases, leaving 2 bases not matched to a gene. Amplification targeted TCR beta CDR3 regions from RNA transcripts. Carried out on the TCR CDR3, a first-round RT-PCR used the HTBI primer set. A single record per CDR3 protein comes from TCRdb applying MiXCR to the multiplex PCR reads. Among around 380,000 distinct CDR3 sequences listed, about 14% were seen once. This sample stems from a study of T cells in Graves' hyperthyroidism and ophthalmopathy.

This TCR was recovered from a man aged 30-40 years with Graves' hyperthyroidism that later progressed to Graves' ophthalmopathy. The chain has TRBV7-9 and TRBJ2-7; 12 bases fit TRBD1. The sequenced material came from blood. The DNA of the CDR3 is TGTGCCAGCAGCTTAGAGGGACAGGGGGCTTACGAGCAGTACTTC. This codes for CASSLEGQGAYEQYF.